This T cell receptor beta chain originates from a study of metastatic and nonmetastatic thyroid tumors. No treatment of any kind had been given to any patient before thyroid surgery. TCRdb called clones again from the PCR reads with MiXCR. The sample yields around 53,000 clones, approximately 19% seen once. Trimming cost V 3 bases and J 4 bases, with 12 bases left between them. This CDR3 is built from 14 residues. The germline CDR1 and CDR2 sequences are SNHLY and FYNNEI. This clone showed up many times. The sample comprised blood. The TCR sequence derives from a female donor with papillary thyroid cancer or a benign thyroid nodule (not recorded which). Some clones in this sample may be carry-over from other donors' samples. V and J are TRBV2 and TRBJ1-2, with D unclear. In nucleotides, the CDR3 is TGTGCCAGCAGTGAGATGCGACGGAGCTATGGCTACACCTTC. Amino acids: CASSEMRRSYGYTF.